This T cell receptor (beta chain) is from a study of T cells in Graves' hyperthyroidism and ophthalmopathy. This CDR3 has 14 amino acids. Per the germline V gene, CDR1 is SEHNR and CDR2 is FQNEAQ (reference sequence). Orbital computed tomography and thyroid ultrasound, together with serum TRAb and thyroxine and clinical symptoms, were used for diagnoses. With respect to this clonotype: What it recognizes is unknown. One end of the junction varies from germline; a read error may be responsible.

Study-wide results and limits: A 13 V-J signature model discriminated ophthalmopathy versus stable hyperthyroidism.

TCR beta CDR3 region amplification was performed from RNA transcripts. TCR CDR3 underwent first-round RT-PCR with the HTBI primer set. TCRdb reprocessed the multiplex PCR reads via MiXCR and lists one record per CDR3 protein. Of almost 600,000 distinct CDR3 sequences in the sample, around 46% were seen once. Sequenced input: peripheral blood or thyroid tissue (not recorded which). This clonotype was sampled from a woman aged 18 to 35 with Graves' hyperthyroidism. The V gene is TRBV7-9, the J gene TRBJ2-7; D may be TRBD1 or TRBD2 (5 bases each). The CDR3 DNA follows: TGTGCCGGCAGCCGGGACGGCTACTCCTACGAGCAGTGCTTC. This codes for CAGSRDGYSYEQCF.